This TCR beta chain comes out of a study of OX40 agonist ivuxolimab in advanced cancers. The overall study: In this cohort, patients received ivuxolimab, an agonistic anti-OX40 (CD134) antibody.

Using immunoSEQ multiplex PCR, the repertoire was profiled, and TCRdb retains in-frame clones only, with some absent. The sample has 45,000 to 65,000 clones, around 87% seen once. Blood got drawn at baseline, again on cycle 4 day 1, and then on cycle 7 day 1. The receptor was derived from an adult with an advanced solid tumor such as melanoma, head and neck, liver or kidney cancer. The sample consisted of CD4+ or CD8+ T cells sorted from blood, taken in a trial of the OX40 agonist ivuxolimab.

The CDR3 spells CASSYNRGQETQYF. In DNA form, the CDR3 reads TGCGCCAGCAGCTACAACAGGGGCCAAGAGACCCAGTACTTC. The chain couples TRBV5-1 to TRBJ2-5; TRBD1 matches at 7 bases. V gave up 3 bases and J gave up 1 base; unmatched junction bases: 3. Germline V gene data show CDR1 as SGHRS and CDR2 as YFSETQ. This CDR3 region has 14 residues.